The 11 T cell receptor beta chains in this list originate from one sample, sequenced in a study of T cells in localized non-small cell lung cancer. Generated by immunoSEQ multiplex PCR, the TCRdb table keeps only in-frame clones and is missing some. The sample has about 40,000 clones; roughly nine tenths are singletons. The sequencing here drew on PBMCs, taken before any cancer treatment. These receptors were obtained from a woman between 35 and 70 years old with stage II lung adenocarcinoma.

V and J are TRBV18 and TRBJ2-7, with unresolved D. The V gene's germline CDR1 is KGHSH and CDR2 LQKENI. V was clipped by 3 bases and J by 3 bases, with 9 bases between them. This CDR3 is 13 amino acids long. CDR3 protein: CASSPSENYEQYF. The DNA for the CDR3 is TGTGCCAGCTCACCGAGCGAAAACTACGAGCAGTACTTC.

The genes are TRBV28 and TRBJ1-5; a possible D gene is TRBD1 (6 bases). The CDR3 spans 15 residues. V was trimmed by 6 bases and J by 7 bases, leaving 19 bases between them. CDR1 is MDHEN, CDR2 SYDVKM, per germline. This chain's CDR3 is CASSALGAGEQPQHF. Written as DNA, the CDR3 is TGTGCCAGCAGCGCTTTGGGGGCCGGAGAACAGCCCCAGCATTTT.

The rearrangement joins TRBV6-1 to TRBJ2-1; TRBD2 matches 8 bases. J was trimmed by 7 bases and V by 0 bases; bases with no gene match: 5. CDR1 is MNHNS and CDR2 is SASEGT in the germline V gene. The length of the CDR3 is 15 residues. For the CDR3, the DNA is TGTGCCAGCAGTGAAGCGAGCGGGAGTTTAAATGAGCAGTTCTTC. The encoded protein is CASSEASGSLNEQFF.

The chain couples TRBV2 to TRBJ2-2; 10 nucleotides line up with TRBD2. The germline CDR1 and CDR2 sequences are SNHLY and FYNNEI. Germline trimming cut 11 bases from V and 4 bases from J; bases unmatched to any gene: 7. CDR3 size: 14 residues. CDR3 amino acids: CAGLAGEFTGELFF. The CDR3, as DNA: TGTGCCGGTCTAGCGGGGGAGTTCACCGGGGAGCTGTTTTTT.

The V gene is TRBV11-2, the J gene TRBJ1-6, with D hard to call. Trimming cost V 0 bases and J 7 bases, with 7 bases left between them. The CDR3 is made up of 14 amino acids. Germline V gene data show CDR1 as SGHAT and CDR2 as FQNNGV. The CDR3 coding sequence is TGTGCCAGCAGCTTAGATCTGGCCAATTCACCCCTCCACTTT. Its translation is CASSLDLANSPLHF.

The V and J genes are TRBV7-2 and TRBJ2-7, with a possible D match to TRBD2 (5 bases). This CDR3 has 14 amino acids. V lost 6 bases and J lost 0, with 12 bases in between. Germline V gene lookup returns CDR1 SGHTA and CDR2 FQGNSA. The CDR3 coding sequence is TGTGCCAGCAGTCCCCTACTAGGCTCCTACGAGCAGTACTTC. Translating it yields CASSPLLGSYEQYF.

The chain uses TRBV5-1 and TRBJ2-7; 14 nucleotides align to TRBD2. This CDR3 has 17 residues. Looked up from germline, CDR1 is SGHRS and CDR2 is YFSETQ. J gave up 4 bases and V 6 bases, and 12 bases lay outside the gene matches. The CDR3 reads CASTPSGTSGRRYEQYF. CDR3 nucleotide sequence: TGCGCCAGCACCCCCTCCGGGACTAGCGGGAGACGGTACGAGCAGTACTTC.

The rearrangement uses TRBV13 and TRBJ2-7; 12 bases map to TRBD2. CDR3 size: 15 residues. In germline, CDR1 is PRHDT, CDR2 FYEKMQ (reference sequence). The V segment lost 4 bases and the J segment 0 bases; nucleotides outside the gene matches: 1. This CDR3 is CASSSGLAGSYEQYF. For the CDR3, the DNA is TGTGCCAGCAGCTCGGGACTAGCGGGCTCCTACGAGCAGTACTTC.

The chain carries TRBV5-1 and TRBJ1-3; D uncertain. Trimming pared 0 bases from V and 1 base from J, leaving 8 bases between. This CDR3 region has 15 residues. CDR1 and CDR2 (germline): SGHRS, YFSETQ. The CDR3 spells CASSLEPGSGNTIYF. The CDR3 coding sequence is TGCGCCAGCAGCTTGGAGCCAGGATCTGGAAACACCATATATTTT.

V and J are TRBV27 and TRBJ2-5, with D possibly matching TRBD1 (6 bases). Germline loops: CDR1 MNHEY, CDR2 SMNVEV (reference sequence). The CDR3 contains 13 residues. Trimming left V 6 bases short and J 2 bases short, with 10 bases between. The CDR3 region is CASRGTTQETQYF. Here the CDR3 DNA reads TGTGCCAGCAGGGGGACAACGCAAGAGACCCAGTACTTC.

The genes are TRBV28 and TRBJ2-1, with 10 bases matching TRBD2. Trimming cost V 4 bases and J 12 bases; bases outside gene matches: 9. The CDR3 consists of 14 residues. Germline CDR1 is MDHEN and CDR2 is SYDVKM. Here the CDR3 reads CASSWAAGGSRQFF. CDR3 nucleotides: TGTGCCAGCAGTTGGGCAGCGGGAGGGTCCCGGCAGTTCTTC.